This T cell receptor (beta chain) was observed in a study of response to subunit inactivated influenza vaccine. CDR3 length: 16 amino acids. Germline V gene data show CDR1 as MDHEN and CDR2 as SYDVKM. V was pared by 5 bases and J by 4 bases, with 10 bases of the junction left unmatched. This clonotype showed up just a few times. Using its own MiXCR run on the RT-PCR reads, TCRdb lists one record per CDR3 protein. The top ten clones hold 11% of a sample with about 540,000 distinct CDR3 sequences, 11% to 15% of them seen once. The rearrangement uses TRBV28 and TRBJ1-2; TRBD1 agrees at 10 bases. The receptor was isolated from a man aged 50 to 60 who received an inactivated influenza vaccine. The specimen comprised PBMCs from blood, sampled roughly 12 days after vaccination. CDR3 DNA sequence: TGTGCCAGCAGTCCAGTACAACGGACAGGGGGCTATGGCTACACCTTC. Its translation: CASSPVQRTGGYGYTF.